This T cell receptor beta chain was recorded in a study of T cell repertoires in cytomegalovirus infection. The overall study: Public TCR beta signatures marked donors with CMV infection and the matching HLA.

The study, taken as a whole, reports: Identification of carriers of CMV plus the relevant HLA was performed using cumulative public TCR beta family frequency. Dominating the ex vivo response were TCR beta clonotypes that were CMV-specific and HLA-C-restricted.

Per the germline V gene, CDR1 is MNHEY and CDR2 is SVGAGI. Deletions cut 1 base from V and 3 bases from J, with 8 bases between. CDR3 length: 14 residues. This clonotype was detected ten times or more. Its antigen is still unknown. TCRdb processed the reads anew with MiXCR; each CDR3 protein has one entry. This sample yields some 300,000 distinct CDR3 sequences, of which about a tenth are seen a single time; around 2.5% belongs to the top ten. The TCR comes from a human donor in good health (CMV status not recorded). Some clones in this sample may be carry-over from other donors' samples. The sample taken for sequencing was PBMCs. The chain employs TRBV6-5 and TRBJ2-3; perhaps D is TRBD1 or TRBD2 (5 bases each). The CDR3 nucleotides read TGTGCCAGCAGTTACTTTGGGGGAACAGATACGCAGTATTTT. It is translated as CASSYFGGTDTQYF.